This TCR beta chain was sequenced in a study of T cell changes during pregnancy in multiple sclerosis. V was pared by 1 base and J by 3 bases, with 13 bases between. Per the germline V gene, CDR1 is MDHEN and CDR2 is SYDVKM. CDR3 length: 15 amino acids. Measured with immunoSEQ multiplex PCR; TCRdb has only the in-frame clones, and not every one. The sample has roughly 41,000 clones, 90% seen once; the top ten hold roughly 7.2%. This TCR came from a female donor with multiple sclerosis, enrolled in a pregnancy study. The rearrangement joins TRBV28 to TRBJ2-7; D gene ambiguous. The material was CD8+ T cells from peripheral blood mononuclear cells, obtained in the third trimester of pregnancy. CDR3: CASSLSSSARYEQYF. The CDR3 bases are TGTGCCAGCAGTTTATCATCCAGTGCCCGCTACGAGCAGTACTTC.